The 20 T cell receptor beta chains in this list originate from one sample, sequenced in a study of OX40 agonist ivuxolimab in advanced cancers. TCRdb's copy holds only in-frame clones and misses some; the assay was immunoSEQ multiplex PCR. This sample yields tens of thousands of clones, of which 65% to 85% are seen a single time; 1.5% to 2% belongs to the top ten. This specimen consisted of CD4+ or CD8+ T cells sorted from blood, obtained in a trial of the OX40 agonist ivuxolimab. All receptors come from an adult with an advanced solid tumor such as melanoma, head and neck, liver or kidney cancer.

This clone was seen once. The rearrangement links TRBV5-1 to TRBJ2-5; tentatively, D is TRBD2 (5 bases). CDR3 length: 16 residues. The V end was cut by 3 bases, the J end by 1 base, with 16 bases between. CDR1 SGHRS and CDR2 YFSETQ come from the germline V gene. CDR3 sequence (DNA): TGCGCCAGCAGCTCGGGGTCGACAAGGATCCAAGAGACCCAGTACTTC. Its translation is CASSSGSTRIQETQYF.

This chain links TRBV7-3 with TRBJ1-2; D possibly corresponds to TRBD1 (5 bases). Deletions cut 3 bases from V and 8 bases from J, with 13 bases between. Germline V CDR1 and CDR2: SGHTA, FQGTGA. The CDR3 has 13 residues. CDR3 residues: CASSLVQGSGYTF. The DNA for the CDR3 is TGTGCCAGCAGCTTGGTTCAGGGTTCGGGCTACACCTTC.

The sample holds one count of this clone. The CDR3 reads CASSPSKGTGNEQYF. CDR3 DNA: TGTGCCAGCTCACCCTCGAAGGGGACAGGGAACGAGCAGTACTTC. The chain joins TRBV18 to TRBJ2-7; 9 positions agree with TRBD1. Germline trimming cut 3 bases from V and 5 bases from J; bases unmatched to any gene: 8. CDR3 length equals 15 residues. In germline, CDR1 is KGHSH, CDR2 LQKENI.

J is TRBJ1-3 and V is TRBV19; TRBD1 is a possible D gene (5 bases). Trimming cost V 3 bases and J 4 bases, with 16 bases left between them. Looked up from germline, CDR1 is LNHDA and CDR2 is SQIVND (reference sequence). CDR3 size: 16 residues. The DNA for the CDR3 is TGTGCCAGTAGTATTCAGGGTCTCCTATCGGGAAACACCATATATTTT. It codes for CASSIQGLLSGNTIYF.

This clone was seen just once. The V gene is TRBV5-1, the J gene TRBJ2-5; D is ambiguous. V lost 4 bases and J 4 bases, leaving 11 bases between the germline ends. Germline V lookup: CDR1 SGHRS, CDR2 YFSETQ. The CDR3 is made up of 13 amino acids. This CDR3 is CASSRTPRETQYF. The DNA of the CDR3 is TGCGCCAGCAGCCGGACCCCAAGAGAGACCCAGTACTTC.

The CDR3 region has the DNA TGCGCCAGCAGCTCCGGACTAGCGGGGGGGGATGAGCAGTTCTTC. As protein: CASSSGLAGGDEQFF. The chain uses TRBV5-1 and TRBJ2-1; 15 nucleotides match TRBD2. This CDR3 region has 15 residues. After removal of 3 bases from V and 8 bases from J, the junction contained 3 bases not matched to a gene. Germline values: CDR1 SGHRS, CDR2 YFSETQ.

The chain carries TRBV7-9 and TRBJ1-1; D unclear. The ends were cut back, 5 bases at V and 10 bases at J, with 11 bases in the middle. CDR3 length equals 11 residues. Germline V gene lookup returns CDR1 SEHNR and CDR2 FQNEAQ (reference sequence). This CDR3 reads CASSPDMGAFF. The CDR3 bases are TGTGCCAGCAGCCCCGACATGGGAGCTTTCTTT.

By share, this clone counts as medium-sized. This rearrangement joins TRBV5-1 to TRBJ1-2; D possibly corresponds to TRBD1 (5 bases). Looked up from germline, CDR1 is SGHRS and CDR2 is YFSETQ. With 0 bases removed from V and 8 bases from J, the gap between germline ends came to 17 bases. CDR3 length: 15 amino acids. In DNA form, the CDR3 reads TGCGCCAGCAGCTTGGCGGGGGAAAGGTCGTTAGGCTACACCTTC. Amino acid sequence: CASSLAGERSLGYTF. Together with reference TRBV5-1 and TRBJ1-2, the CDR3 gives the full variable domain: KAGVTQTPRYLIKTRGQQVTLSCSPISGHRSVSWYQQTPGQGLQFLFEYFSETQRNKGNFPGRFSGRQFSNSRSEMNVSTLELGDSALYLCASSLAGERSLGYTFGSGTRLTVV.

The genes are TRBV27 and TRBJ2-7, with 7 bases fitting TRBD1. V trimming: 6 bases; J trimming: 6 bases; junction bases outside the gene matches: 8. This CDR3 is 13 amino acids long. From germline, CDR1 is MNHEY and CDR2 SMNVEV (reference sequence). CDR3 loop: CASRDRLSGEQYF. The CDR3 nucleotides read TGTGCCAGCAGGGACAGGTTGAGTGGCGAGCAGTACTTC.

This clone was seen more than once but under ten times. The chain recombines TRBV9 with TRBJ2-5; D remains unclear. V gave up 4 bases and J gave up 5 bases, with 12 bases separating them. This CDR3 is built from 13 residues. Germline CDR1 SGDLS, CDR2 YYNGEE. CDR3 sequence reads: CASSRRGGETQYF. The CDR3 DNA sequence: TGTGCCAGCAGCAGAAGAGGTGGGGAGACCCAGTACTTC.

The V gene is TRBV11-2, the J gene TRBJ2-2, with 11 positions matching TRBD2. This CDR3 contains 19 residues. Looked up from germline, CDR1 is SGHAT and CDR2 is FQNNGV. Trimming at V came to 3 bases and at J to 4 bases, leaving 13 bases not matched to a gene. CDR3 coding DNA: TGTGCCAGCAGCTTCCTTAGCGGGAGGGCCCCGGTCGGCACCGGGGAGCTGTTTTTT. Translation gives CASSFLSGRAPVGTGELFF.

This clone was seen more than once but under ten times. DNA of the CDR3: TGTGCCAGCAGTACAGGATATAGCAATCAGCCCCAGCATTTT. Amino acid sequence: CASSTGYSNQPQHF. This sequence joins TRBV6-5 and TRBJ1-5, with a weak D call TRBD1 (5 bases). Germline V CDR1 and CDR2: MNHEY, SVGAGI. Deletions cut 5 bases from V and 0 bases from J, with 8 bases between. The CDR3 contains 14 residues.

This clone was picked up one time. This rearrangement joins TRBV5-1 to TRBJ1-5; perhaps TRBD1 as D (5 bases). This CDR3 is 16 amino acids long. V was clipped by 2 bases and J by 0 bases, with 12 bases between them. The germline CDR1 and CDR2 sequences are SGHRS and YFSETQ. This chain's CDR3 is CASSLDDSHSNQPQHF. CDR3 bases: TGCGCCAGCAGCTTAGATGACAGCCATAGCAATCAGCCCCAGCATTTT.

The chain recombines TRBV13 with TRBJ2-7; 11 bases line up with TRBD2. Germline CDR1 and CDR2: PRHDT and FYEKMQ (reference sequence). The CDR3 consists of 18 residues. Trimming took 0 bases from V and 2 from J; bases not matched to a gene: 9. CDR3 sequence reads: CASSLGSLAGGRTYEQYF. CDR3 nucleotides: TGTGCCAGCAGCTTAGGCTCTCTAGCGGGAGGCCGAACCTACGAGCAGTACTTC.

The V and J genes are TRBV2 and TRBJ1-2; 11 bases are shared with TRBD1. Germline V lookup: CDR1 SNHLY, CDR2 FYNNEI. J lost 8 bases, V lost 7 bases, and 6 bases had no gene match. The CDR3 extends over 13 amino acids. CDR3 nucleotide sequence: TGTGCCAGCACCCTCGGGACAGGGGGAGGCTACACCTTC. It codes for CASTLGTGGGYTF.

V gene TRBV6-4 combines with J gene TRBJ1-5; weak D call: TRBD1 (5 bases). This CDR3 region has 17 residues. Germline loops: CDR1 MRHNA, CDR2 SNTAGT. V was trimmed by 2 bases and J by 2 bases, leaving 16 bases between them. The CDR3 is CASSDGGRGSGNQPQHF. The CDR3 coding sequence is TGTGCCAGCAGTGACGGGGGTAGAGGGTCGGGCAATCAGCCCCAGCATTTT.

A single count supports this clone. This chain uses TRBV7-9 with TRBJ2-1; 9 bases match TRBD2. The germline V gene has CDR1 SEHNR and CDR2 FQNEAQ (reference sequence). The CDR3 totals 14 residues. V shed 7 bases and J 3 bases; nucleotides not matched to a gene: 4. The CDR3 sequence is CASIAGALYNEQFF. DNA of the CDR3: TGTGCCAGCATAGCGGGGGCCCTCTACAATGAGCAGTTCTTC.

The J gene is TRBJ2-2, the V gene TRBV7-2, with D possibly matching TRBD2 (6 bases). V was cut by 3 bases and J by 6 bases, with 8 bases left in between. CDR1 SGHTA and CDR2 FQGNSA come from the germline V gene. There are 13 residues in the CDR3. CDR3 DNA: TGTGCCAGCAGCTTGGGGACTCCCGGGGAGCTGTTTTTT. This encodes CASSLGTPGELFF.

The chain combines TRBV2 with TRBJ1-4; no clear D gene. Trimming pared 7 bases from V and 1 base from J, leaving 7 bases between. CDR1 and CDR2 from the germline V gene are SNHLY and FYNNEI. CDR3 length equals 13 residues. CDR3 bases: TGTGCCAGCACCTGGAAAACTAATGAAAAACTGTTTTTT. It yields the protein CASTWKTNEKLFF. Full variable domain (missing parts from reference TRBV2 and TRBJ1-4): EPEVTQTPSHQVTQMGQEVILRCVPISNHLYFYWYRQILGQKVEFLVSFYNNEISEKSEIFDDQFSVERPDGSNFTLKIRSTKLEDSAMYFCASTWKTNEKLFFGSGTQLSVL.

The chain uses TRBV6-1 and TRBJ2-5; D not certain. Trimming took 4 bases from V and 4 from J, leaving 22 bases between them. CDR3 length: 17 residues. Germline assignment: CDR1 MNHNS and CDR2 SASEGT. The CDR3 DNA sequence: TGTGCCAGCAGTGGCCACGGTTTAGCAGTGAGAAGAGAGACCCAGTACTTC. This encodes CASSGHGLAVRRETQYF.